Presented here are 16 T cell receptor beta chains from one specimen sequenced in a study of blood T cell repertoires in COVID-19. Only in-frame clones appear in the TCRdb table, and some are missing; sequencing was by immunoSEQ multiplex PCR. The table lists 370,000 or so clones, around 87% of them singletons. What was sequenced was PBMCs or T cells enriched from blood (not recorded which). The receptors stem from a man aged 25 to 40 who had recovered from COVID-19.

The chain recombines TRBV5-1 with TRBJ1-2, with D maybe TRBD1 (5 bases). Between the trimmed V and J ends, which lost 1 base and 4 bases, there was a span of 14 bases. CDR1 SGHRS and CDR2 YFSETQ come from the germline V gene. This CDR3 contains 15 residues. The CDR3 DNA reads as TGCGCCAGCAGCTTGTCGCAGCAGGGCACCTATGGCTACACCTTC. Protein product: CASSLSQQGTYGYTF.

The V call is TRBV19, the J call TRBJ1-6; D might be TRBD1 (5 bases). Germline V lookup: CDR1 LNHDA, CDR2 SQIVND (reference sequence). The CDR3 is 15 residues long. V lost 3 bases and J lost 6, with 12 bases in between. The CDR3 DNA is TGTGCCAGTAGTATCTCGGGGAGGGGTAATTCACCCCTCCACTTT. As protein: CASSISGRGNSPLHF.

The CDR3 is CAISGPREAGGNNEQFF. In nucleotides, the CDR3 is TGTGCCATCAGTGGGCCCCGTGAGGCGGGGGGAAACAATGAGCAGTTCTTC. V gene TRBV10-3 combines with J gene TRBJ2-1, with 8 bases that match TRBD2. The junction had 13 bases not matched to a gene; V was cut back by 4 bases and J by 5 bases. The CDR3 length is 17 residues. Germline-derived CDR1 and CDR2 are ENHRY and SYGVKD.

The V and J genes are TRBV18 and TRBJ1-4, with unresolved D. V was cut by 5 bases and J by 8 bases, with 18 bases left in between. CDR1 and CDR2 (germline): KGHSH, LQKENI. The CDR3 covers 15 residues. CDR3 coding DNA: TGTGCCAGCTCAACACGGGCCGCCTCTCGGGAAAAACTGTTTTTT. Protein: CASSTRAASREKLFF.

J is TRBJ1-4 and V is TRBV15, with D uncertain. Germline V gene data show CDR1 as LNHNV and CDR2 as YYDKDF (reference sequence). V dropped 1 base and J dropped 0 bases, with 6 bases sitting between them. The CDR3 is made up of 15 amino acids. The CDR3 reads CATSRVSSTNEKLFF. Here the CDR3 DNA reads TGTGCCACCAGCAGAGTTAGCTCAACTAATGAAAAACTGTTTTTT. The full variable domain, in which reference TRBV15 and TRBJ1-4 provide the parts outside the CDR3, is DAMVIQNPRYQVTQFGKPVTLSCSQTLNHNVMYWYQQKSSQAPKLLFHYYDKDFNNEADTPDNFQSRRPNTSFCFLDIRSPGLGDTAMYLCATSRVSSTNEKLFFGSGTQLSVL.

This clone was seen a few times. The chain links TRBV13 to TRBJ2-7; 7 nucleotides agree with TRBD2. CDR1 is PRHDT and CDR2 is FYEKMQ in the germline V gene (reference sequence). Trimming cost V 3 bases and J 7 bases; bases outside gene matches: 15. The CDR3 sequence is 16 residues long. The chain's CDR3 is CASSFRLTGGVEEQYF. The CDR3 bases are TGTGCCAGCAGCTTCCGACTAACGGGGGGAGTGGAGGAGCAGTACTTC.

This rearrangement joins TRBV3-1 (or the pseudogene TRBV3-2) to TRBJ1-4; possible D gene TRBD1, 5 bases. This CDR3 has 15 residues. Per germline, CDR1 LGHDT and CDR2 YNNKEL (reference sequence). The V and J ends lost 3 bases and 13 bases respectively, with 21 bases between them. The CDR3 here is CASSHRGVRDQGLFF. In nucleotides, the CDR3 is TGTGCCAGCAGCCACCGCGGGGTTCGAGATCAGGGACTGTTTTTT.

The V and J genes are TRBV30 and TRBJ1-5, with a tentative D call TRBD1 (5 bases). CDR1 GTSNPN and CDR2 SVGIG come from the germline V gene (reference sequence). The CDR3 has 13 amino acids. The V gene lost 0 bases and the J gene lost 5 bases, with 8 bases spanning the gap. This CDR3 reads CAWSVAGDQPQHF. The CDR3 coding sequence is TGTGCCTGGAGTGTGGCGGGGGATCAGCCCCAGCATTTT.

In this sample, this clone turned up a few times. V and J are TRBV3-1 (or the pseudogene TRBV3-2) and TRBJ1-2; D gene uncertain. Deletions cut 1 base from V and 4 bases from J, with 16 bases between. Germline V gives CDR1 LGHDT, CDR2 YNNKEL (reference sequence). This CDR3 has 16 amino acids. DNA for the CDR3: TGTGCCAGCAGCCAAGGGGTTAAGGCAGCGAGCTATGGCTACACCTTC. As protein: CASSQGVKAASYGYTF.

This clone came up once. The CDR3 coding sequence is TGTGCCAGCAGCCTCAGTCCCGGGACAGGGTCCGCATACAATGAGCAGTTCTTC. Protein sequence: CASSLSPGTGSAYNEQFF. The chain links TRBV7-2 to TRBJ2-1, with 9 positions matching TRBD1. The CDR3 is 18 amino acids. After removal of 5 bases from V and 4 bases from J, the junction contained 15 bases not matched to a gene. CDR1 SGHTA and CDR2 FQGNSA come from the germline V gene.

CDR3 sequence reads: CASTIGGGGTSYNEQFF. CDR3 DNA: TGCGCCAGCACCATTGGTGGGGGGGGCACCTCCTACAATGAGCAGTTCTTC. The V and J genes are TRBV5-1 and TRBJ2-1; possibly TRBD2 for D (7 bases). V was pared by 6 bases and J by 0 bases, with 19 bases between. Germline V lookup: CDR1 SGHRS, CDR2 YFSETQ. The CDR3 loop spans 17 amino acids.

The V and J genes are TRBV4-3 and TRBJ2-1; D perhaps matches TRBD2 (6 bases). Germline V gene sequence: CDR1 LGHNA, CDR2 YSLEER. CDR3 length equals 15 residues. Trimming stripped 2 bases from V and 4 bases from J, with 12 bases between. This CDR3 is CASSQTPGEYNEQFF. CDR3 sequence (DNA): TGCGCCAGCAGCCAAACCCCGGGGGAATACAATGAGCAGTTCTTC.

The chain joins TRBV3-1 (or the pseudogene TRBV3-2) to TRBJ1-1; D may be TRBD1 (6 bases). Trimming pared 5 bases from V and 3 bases from J, leaving 13 bases between. This CDR3 comprises 14 residues. Germline lookup yields CDR1 LGHDT and CDR2 YNNKEL (reference sequence). In DNA form, the CDR3 reads TGTGCCAGCAGCAGCTCAACAGGGTACACTGAAGCTTTCTTT. Translating gives CASSSSTGYTEAFF.

The chain combines TRBV11-2 with TRBJ2-1; 11 bases map to TRBD2. V shed 5 bases and J 9 bases; nucleotides not matched to a gene: 12. This CDR3 spans 16 amino acids. CDR1 SGHAT and CDR2 FQNNGV come from the germline V gene. Here the CDR3 DNA reads TGTGCCAGCAGCAGACTTCAACTAGCGGGGGTTAGTGAGCAGTTCTTC. Its translation is CASSRLQLAGVSEQFF.

The chain couples TRBV7-2 to TRBJ1-1; no definite D call. The V end lost 1 base, the J end lost 8 bases, and 14 bases lay between the germline ends. In germline, CDR1 is SGHTA, CDR2 FQGNSA. This CDR3 spans 14 amino acids. CDR3 region: CASSLGRGRREAFF. The CDR3 coding sequence is TGTGCCAGCAGCTTAGGACGGGGAAGGAGGGAAGCTTTCTTT.

The V call is TRBV2, the J call TRBJ2-1; 9 bases line up with TRBD2. The CDR3 is 15 amino acids. V shed 8 bases and J 6 bases; nucleotides not matched to a gene: 11. Germline V gene lookup returns CDR1 SNHLY and CDR2 FYNNEI. The CDR3, as DNA: TGTGCCAGCGAGGGCGGGGGGGGCGGTGGCAATGAGCAGTTCTTC. Translating it yields CASEGGGGGGNEQFF. Full variable domain (remainder filled in from reference TRBV2 and TRBJ2-1): EPEVTQTPSHQVTQMGQEVILRCVPISNHLYFYWYRQILGQKVEFLVSFYNNEISEKSEIFDDQFSVERPDGSNFTLKIRSTKLEDSAMYFCASEGGGGGGNEQFFGPGTRLTVL.